This entry concerns a single T cell receptor beta chain. The target of this receptor is not known. No base quality information exists; no much larger clone differs at one position. The entry originates in a study of blood T cells in healthy people across ages (dated by TCRdb to the mid-2010s). With respect to the entire study: Template switching captured roughly one uniquely barcoded TCR beta cDNA molecule per two T cells in model experiments. The study measured age-related changes in TCR beta repertoire diversity using deep sequencing normalized with unique cDNA molecular identifiers. The donors were divided into four age groups: young (average around 17 years), middle-aged (around 37), aged (approximately 62) and long-lived (around 80). The study analyzed two additional independent replicas of 1 million unique cDNA reads from the same blood draw for two donors, one aged 18 to 30 and one aged 80 or older.

The receptor library was made with 5' RACE. Sequencing was performed on an Illumina HiSeq 2500. A second about 7 to 12 cycle PCR used a sample-barcoded 5' primer and a J-beta primer mix. Each TCR beta cDNA molecule received a unique molecular identifier from a template-switch 5' adaptor carrying 12 random nucleotides. Each sample yielded at least 3 million CDR3-containing paired-end reads. All of the RNA was converted into first-strand cDNA using the Mint cDNA synthesis kit, with a TRBC-specific oligonucleotide serving as the primer. Following uracil-DNA glycosylase treatment, a first 18-cycle PCR with universal primers M1SS and BC2_uni_R was performed on all cDNA. On the study's bioinformatics: For normalization, 1 million high-quality reads were randomly selected from each sample, with every read carrying a distinct molecular identifier. Instead of being binned into consensus sequences, reads that shared molecular identifiers were thrown out. MiTCR, with a Q25 quality threshold and the strictest error-elimination algorithm, was used for CDR3 identification, clonotype clustering and error correction. Lower-bound total TCR beta diversity was estimated with a nonparametric unseen species model using Euler transformation. TCRdb trimmed the raw reads at Q25, called clones with MiXCR and kept productive beta chains. CDR3 protein sequences are deduplicated, and each keeps its most common genes and DNA. TCRdb, not the authors, supplied the V and J calls. For this sample the table gives around 1,000,000 distinct CDR3 sequences, of which under 30% were detected only once. The ten largest clones take up less than 0.75% of the sample.

Here is what the overall study found, with its caveats: There was a strong correlation between observed TCR beta diversity and the percentage of naive T cells measured by flow cytometry. Total diversity estimates from one million sequenced T cells were considered lower bounds and underestimates. Compared with the aged group, more naive CD4+ T cells, fewer expanded clones and increased TCR diversity were shown by the long-lived group, suggesting age selection. Because the CMV infection status of the donors was unknown, age-related changes in expanded clonotypes may potentially have been confounded. As age increased, observed TCR beta diversity per million T cells dropped in a roughly linear way, and a significant reduction was already evident by age about 40. Conclusive comparison of naive and antigen-experienced compartments was prevented by the profiling of bulk unsorted PBMCs.

The roughly 42 donors, aged roughly 6 to 100 years, were systemically healthy Caucasian individuals from Russia. Roughly 11 milliliters of peripheral blood were drawn from each donor into EDTA-treated Vacutainer tubes. Ficoll-Paque density-gradient centrifugation was used to isolate PBMCs, with at least 7 million obtained per sample. Total RNA was extracted from PBMCs with Trizol reagent, with at least 6 micrograms obtained per sample. Naive CD45RAhigh/CD27high T cell percentages were measured by flow cytometry on a PBMC aliquot from every donor. Taken from cysteine to phenylalanine, the CDR3 has 13 residues. Left in the record is the CDR3 DNA by itself, 39 bases read in frame from the first base. Trimming takes 3 bases from V and 8 bases from J, and the germline ends sit 13 bases apart. CDR1 KGHSH and CDR2 LQKENI are derived from the germline V gene. These data were also filed under a second study, of T cells of mothers and their children. Reported in the second study: Donors were nine systemically healthy Caucasian individuals: three mothers and their six children. cDNA synthesis used all of the extracted RNA, with 1.5 ug of RNA in each 15 ul reaction. Sample barcodes and 2-4 random nucleotides were added via the M1S primer in the second PCR. More than 8 million TCR beta CDR3 reads were obtained from each mother, and 2.5 million to 3.5 million reads were obtained from each child. Thymic selection shapes the output of TCR recombination in a similar way in related and unrelated pairs, and inherited differences have a minor effect. Normalized repertoire overlap was always slightly but never significantly higher in related than unrelated mother-child pairs. No persistent microchimeric T cell clones were detected, at a sensitivity of around 97 clones per million clonotypes. Deep NGS was used in the study to compare the TCR beta repertoires of mothers and children and to look for features that separate related mother-child pairs from unrelated individuals. The mean age was about 38 +/- 4 years for the mothers and around 10 +/- 4 years for the children. After adapter ligation was performed with NEBNext reagents, the libraries were sequenced on an Illumina HiSeq 2000 with 100+100 nt paired-end reads. To avoid cross-contamination, the mother libraries and the child libraries were prepared a month apart and sequenced in separate runs. Each donor had between roughly 450,000 and 2,300,000 distinct TCR beta clonotypes identified. Naive TCR beta clonotypes were estimated from low-frequency clonotypes matched to each donor's FACS-determined naive share, without sorting.

This receptor was taken from a girl under 10 years old in good health. The sample comprised blood. Recombination linked TRBV18 to TRBJ1-2; the D segment cannot be called with confidence. The CDR3 corresponds to CASSPNRAEGYTF. The base sequence is TGTGCCAGCTCACCGAACCGGGCGGAAGGCTACACCTTC.